Listed below are T cell receptor beta chains from one sample, sequenced in a study of MAIT cells during Salmonella Paratyphi A infection. In TCRdb, the 5' RACE reads were re-called with MiXCR into one record per CDR3 protein. The sample has several hundred distinct CDR3 sequences, around 44% seen once. Sequencing was done on a sample of MAIT cells from blood. The source of these receptors is an adult in good health. Both conserved end residues are part of each CDR3. A D gene is named only where the DNA matches it firmly. Rows may omit the clone size; those that give it use once, few, many or a size class.

clone_size d_call j_call v_call cdr3_aa cdr3_nt
large TRBD1 TRBJ1-3 TRBV28 CASRLNRGGSGNTIYF TGTGCCAGCAGGCTTAACAGGGGCGGCTCTGGAAACACCATATATTTT
few - TRBJ1-1 TRBV6-4 CASSARAGDTEAFF TGTGCCAGCAGTGCTAGAGCAGGGGACACTGAAGCTTTCTTT
large TRBD2 TRBJ2-1 TRBV6-4 CASSDSLAGYNEQFF TGTGCCAGCAGTGACTCACTAGCGGGGTACAATGAGCAGTTCTTC
- TRBD2 TRBJ2-2 TRBV20-1 CSALRGGDTGELFF TGCAGTGCTCTCCGCGGGGGGGACACCGGGGAGCTGTTTTTT
- TRBD2 TRBJ2-3 TRBV20-1 CSAETTGTSGGADTQYF TGCAGTGCTGAAACGACCGGGACTAGCGGGGGGGCAGATACGCAGTATTTT
- - TRBJ2-1 TRBV6-4 CASSDGASDANEQFF TGTGCCAGCAGTGACGGGGCTAGCGACGCCAATGAGCAGTTCTTC
- TRBD2 TRBJ2-3 TRBV6-4 CASSEDTSGGTDTQYF TGTGCCAGCAGTGAGGACACTAGCGGGGGCACAGATACGCAGTATTTT
medium-sized - TRBJ1-1 TRBV20-1 CSARVLDEGSTGTEAFF TGCAGTGCTAGAGTCCTAGATGAGGGCTCCACGGGTACTGAAGCTTTCTTT
- - TRBJ2-2 TRBV20-1 CSARAGDTGELFF TGCAGTGCTAGAGCAGGGGACACTGGGGAGCTGTTTTTT
hyperexpanded TRBD1 TRBJ2-3 TRBV6-4 CASSGTGGTDTQYF TGTGCCAGCAGTGGGACAGGGGGCACAGATACGCAGTATTTT
- TRBD2 TRBJ2-5 TRBV20-1 CSVVVAGGEETQYF TGCAGTGTGGTAGTAGCGGGGGGGGAAGAGACCCAGTACTTC
- TRBD2 TRBJ2-5 TRBV6-1 CASIELAGNQETQYF TGTGCCAGCATTGAACTAGCGGGGAACCAAGAGACCCAGTACTTC
large - TRBJ2-2 TRBV10-1 CASSESGSHTGELFF TGCGCCAGCAGTGAGTCTGGCAGCCACACCGGGGAGCTGTTTTTT
many TRBD2 TRBJ2-7 TRBV20-1 CSARTSEYEQYF TGCAGTGCTCGGACTAGCGAGTACGAGCAGTACTTC
few TRBD1 TRBJ2-1 TRBV20-1 CSAPRDRDYNEQFF TGCAGTGCTCCCAGGGACAGGGATTACAATGAGCAGTTCTTC
- TRBD2 TRBJ2-7 TRBV20-1 CSVPSGGFYEQYF TGCAGTGTCCCTAGCGGGGGATTCTACGAGCAGTACTTC